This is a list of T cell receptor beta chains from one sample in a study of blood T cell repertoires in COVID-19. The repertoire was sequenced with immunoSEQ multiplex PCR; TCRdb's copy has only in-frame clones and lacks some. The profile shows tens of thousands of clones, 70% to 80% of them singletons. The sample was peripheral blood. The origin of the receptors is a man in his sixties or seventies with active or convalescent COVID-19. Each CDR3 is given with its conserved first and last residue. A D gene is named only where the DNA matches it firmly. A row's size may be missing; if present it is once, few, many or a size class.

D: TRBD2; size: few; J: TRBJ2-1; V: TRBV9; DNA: TGTGCCAGCAGCCCCCGGGCCGGGGGGTTGTACAATGAGCAGTTCTTC; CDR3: CASSPRAGGLYNEQFF
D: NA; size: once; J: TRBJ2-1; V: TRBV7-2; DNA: TGTGCCAGCAGCTTAGAACCGGGGTTCGAGCAGTTCTTC; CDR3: CASSLEPGFEQFF
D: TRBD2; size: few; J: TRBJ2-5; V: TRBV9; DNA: TGTGCCAGCAGCCAAACCCCTAGCGGCCAAGAGACCCAGTACTTC; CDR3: CASSQTPSGQETQYF
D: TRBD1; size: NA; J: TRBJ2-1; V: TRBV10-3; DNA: TGTGCCATCAGGAAGGACAGGGGTAACAATGAGCAGTTCTTC; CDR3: CAIRKDRGNNEQFF
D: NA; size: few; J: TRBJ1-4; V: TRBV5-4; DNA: TGTGCCAGCAGCTTGGACAGCCCCGATGGAGGACTGTTTTTT; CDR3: CASSLDSPDGGLFF
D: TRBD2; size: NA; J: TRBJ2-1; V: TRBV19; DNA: TGTGCCAGTAGTAGCCCCTCCGATCGGGGGGGAGGCCCCAAGTTCTTC; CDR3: CASSSPSDRGGGPKFF
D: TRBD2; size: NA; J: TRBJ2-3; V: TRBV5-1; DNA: TGCGCCAGCAGCTCTAAGCGGGGGGAGTTCACAGATACGCAGTATTTT; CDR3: CASSSKRGEFTDTQYF
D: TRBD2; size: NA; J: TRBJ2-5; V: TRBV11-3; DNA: TGTGCCAGCAGCCCTCCCCCGGGAGGGGAGACCCAGTACTTC; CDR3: CASSPPPGGETQYF
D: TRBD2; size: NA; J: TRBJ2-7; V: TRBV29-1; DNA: TGCAGCGTGCGGACTAGCGGAGAATACGAGCAGTACTTC; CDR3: CSVRTSGEYEQYF
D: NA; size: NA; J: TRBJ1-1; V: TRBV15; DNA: TGTGCCACCAGCAGAGAACGGGGGACGAACACTGAAGCTTTCTTT; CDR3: CATSRERGTNTEAFF
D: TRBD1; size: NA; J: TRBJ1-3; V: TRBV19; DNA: TGTGCCAGTAGTAAACGAATAAGACAGGGGAACTCTGGAAACACCATATATTTT; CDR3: CASSKRIRQGNSGNTIYF
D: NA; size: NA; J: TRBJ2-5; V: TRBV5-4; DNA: TGTGCCAGCAGCTTGGCCCCGGAAGAGACCCAGTACTTC; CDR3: CASSLAPEETQYF
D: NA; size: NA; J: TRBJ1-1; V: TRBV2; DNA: TGTGCCAGCAGTGTTGGTTGGGGGCAACGGAGTTTGGACACTGAAGCTTTCTTT; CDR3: CASSVGWGQRSLDTEAFF
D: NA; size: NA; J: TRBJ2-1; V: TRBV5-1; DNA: TGCGCCAGCAGCTTGAGTCCGAGCTCCTACAATGAGCAGTTCTTC; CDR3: CASSLSPSSYNEQFF
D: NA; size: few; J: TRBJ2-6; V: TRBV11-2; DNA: TGTGCCAGCAGCTTAATTATCTCTGGGGCCAACGTCCTGACTTTC; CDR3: CASSLIISGANVLTF
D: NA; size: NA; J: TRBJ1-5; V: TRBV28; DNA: TGTGCCAGCAGTTCCTCCAGGGGTCAGCCCCAGCATTTT; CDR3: CASSSSRGQPQHF
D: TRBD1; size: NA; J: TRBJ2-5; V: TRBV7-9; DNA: TGTGCCAGCAGCTTGGGCACAGGGGCGGAGACCCAGTACTTC; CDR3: CASSLGTGAETQYF
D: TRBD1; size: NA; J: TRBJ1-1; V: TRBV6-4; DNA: TGTGCCAGCAGTGACGAGGGACAGGGACAAGCTTTCTTT; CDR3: CASSDEGQGQAFF
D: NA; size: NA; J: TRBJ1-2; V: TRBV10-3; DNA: TGTGCCATCAGTGAGTCGATGGACAGAAACTACACCTTC; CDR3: CAISESMDRNYTF
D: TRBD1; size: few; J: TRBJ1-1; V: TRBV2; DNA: TGTGCCAGGGCCAGGGGGCTGGACACTGAAGCTTTCTTT; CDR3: CARARGLDTEAFF
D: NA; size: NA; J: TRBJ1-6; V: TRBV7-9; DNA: TGTGCCAGCAGCTCAATACAGGGTTCCTATAATTCACCCCTCCACTTT; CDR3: CASSSIQGSYNSPLHF
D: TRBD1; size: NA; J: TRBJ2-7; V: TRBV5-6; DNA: TGTGCCAGCAGCTACGGGACAGGAGCCTACGAGCAGTACTTC; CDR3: CASSYGTGAYEQYF
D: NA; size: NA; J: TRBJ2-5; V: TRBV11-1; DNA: TGTGCCAGCAGCCCCCGGAGGGAGAAAGAGACCCAGTACTTC; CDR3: CASSPRREKETQYF
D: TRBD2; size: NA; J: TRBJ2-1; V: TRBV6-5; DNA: TGTGCCAGCAGACGCGACGGGACTAGCGGTTCCTTCTTC; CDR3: CASRRDGTSGSFF
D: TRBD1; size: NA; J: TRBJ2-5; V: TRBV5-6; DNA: TGTGCCAGCAGCTTGGTAGGGACAGGCGGAGAGACCCAGTACTTC; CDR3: CASSLVGTGGETQYF
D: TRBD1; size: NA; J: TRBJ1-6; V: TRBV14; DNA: TGTGCCAGCAGCGTCAGGGGGCGCGGTTCACCCCTCCACTTT; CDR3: CASSVRGRGSPLHF
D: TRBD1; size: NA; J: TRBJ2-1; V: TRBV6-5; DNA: TGTGCCACCCAACCTTGGACAGGGCTCACCAATGAGCAGTTCTTC; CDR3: CATQPWTGLTNEQFF
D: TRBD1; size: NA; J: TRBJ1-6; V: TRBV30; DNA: TGTGCCTGGTCGACAGGGGATAATTCACCCCTCCACTTT; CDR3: CAWSTGDNSPLHF
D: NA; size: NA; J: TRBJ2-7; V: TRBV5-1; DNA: TGCGCCAGCAGCCGTGACACAAATTACGAGCAGTACTTC; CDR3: CASSRDTNYEQYF
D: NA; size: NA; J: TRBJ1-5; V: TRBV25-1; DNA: TGTGCCAGCAGTGGGCCACCCAGCGGCGCGCCCCAGCATTTT; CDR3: CASSGPPSGAPQHF
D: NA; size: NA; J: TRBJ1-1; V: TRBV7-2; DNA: TGTGCCAGCAGATACAGGATAGCGAACACTGAAGCTTTCTTT; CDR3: CASRYRIANTEAFF